This paragraph reports one T cell receptor (beta chain). As processed by the authors: Scientists estimated how many nucleated cells there were by amplifying reference gene primers. The method was immunoSEQ multiplex PCR; TCRdb's version includes in-frame clones alone and lacks a portion of them. That table is the source of V, J and clone size, and D and trimming were worked out from the DNA. Among a few hundred thousand clones, about four fifths were seen once, and the ten largest hold 15% to 19%. Trimming shortened V by 3 bases and J by 5 bases, and 9 bases separated the two germline ends. The CDR3 totals 13 residues. This sample is drawn from a study of blood T cell repertoires in COVID-19. Study overall: COVID-19 samples, acute and convalescent, were from the United States, Italy and Spain. T cells, B-cell-depleted T cells, or PBMCs provided the cDNA or gDNA that served as material.

Seattle's enrolled individuals joined amid active infection and were then monitored longitudinally. The sequenced sample was peripheral blood. The source of this sequence is a person aged 65 to 79 with COVID-19, enrolled during active disease. The J gene is TRBJ2-3, the V gene TRBV12-3 or TRBV12-4, with D perhaps matching TRBD2 (5 bases). This CDR3 is CASSFSRGDTQYF. Written as DNA, the CDR3 is TGTGCCAGCAGTTTCTCCCGGGGAGATACGCAGTATTTT.